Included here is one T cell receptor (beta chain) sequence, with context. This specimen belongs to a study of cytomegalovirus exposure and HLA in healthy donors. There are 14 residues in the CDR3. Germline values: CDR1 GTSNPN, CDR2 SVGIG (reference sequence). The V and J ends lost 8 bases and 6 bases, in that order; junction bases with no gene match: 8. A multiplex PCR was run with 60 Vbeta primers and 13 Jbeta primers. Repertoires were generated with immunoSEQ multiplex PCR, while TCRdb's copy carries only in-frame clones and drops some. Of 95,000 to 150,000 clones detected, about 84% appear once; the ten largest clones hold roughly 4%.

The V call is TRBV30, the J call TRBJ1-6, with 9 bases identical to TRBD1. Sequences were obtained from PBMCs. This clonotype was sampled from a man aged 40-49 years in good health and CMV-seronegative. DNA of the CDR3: TGTGCCGTGGACAGGGGACAGGGTAATTCACCCCTCCACTTT. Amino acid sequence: CAVDRGQGNSPLHF.